This T cell receptor (beta chain) came from a study of T-cell memory formation after mild COVID-19. MiXCR, run by TCRdb on the 5' RACE reads, gives a single entry per CDR3 protein. The sample lists roughly 300,000 distinct CDR3 sequences; roughly 15% were seen once. This clonotype ranks as medium-sized (0.01 to 0.1%). The germline gives CDR1 DFQATT, CDR2 SNEGSKA (reference sequence). The V gene end was trimmed by 1 base and the J gene end by 1 base; junction bases not matched to a gene: 7. The CDR3 has 16 amino acids. The chain employs TRBV20-1 and TRBJ2-5; TRBD2 agrees at 9 bases. The sequencing input was PBMCs or a T cell subset sorted from them (not recorded which). The source is a man aged 18 to 35 who had mild COVID-19 (a few samples of this study predate the infection). Cell type and time point are not known. The CDR3 region is CSARGGLAGSQETQYF. The DNA of the CDR3 is TGCAGTGCTAGAGGGGGGCTAGCGGGGAGCCAAGAGACCCAGTACTTC.